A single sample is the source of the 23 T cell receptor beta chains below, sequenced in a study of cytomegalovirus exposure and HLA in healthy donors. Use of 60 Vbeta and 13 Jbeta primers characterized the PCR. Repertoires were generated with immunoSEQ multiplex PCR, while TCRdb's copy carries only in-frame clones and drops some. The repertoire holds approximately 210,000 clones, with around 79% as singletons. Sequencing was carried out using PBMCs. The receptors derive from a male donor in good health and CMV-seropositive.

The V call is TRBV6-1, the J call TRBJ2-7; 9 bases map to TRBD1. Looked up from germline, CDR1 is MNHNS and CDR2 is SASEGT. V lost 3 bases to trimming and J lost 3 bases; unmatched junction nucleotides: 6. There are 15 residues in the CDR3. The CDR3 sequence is CASSEAGTGIYEQYF. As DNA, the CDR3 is TGTGCCAGCAGTGAGGCCGGGACAGGGATCTACGAGCAGTACTTC.

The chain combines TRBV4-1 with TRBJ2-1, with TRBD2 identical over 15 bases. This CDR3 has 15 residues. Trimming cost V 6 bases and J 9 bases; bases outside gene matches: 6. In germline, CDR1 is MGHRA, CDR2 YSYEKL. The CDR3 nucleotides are TGCGCCAGCAGGGAACCGGGACTAGCGGGAGGTGAGCAGTTCTTC. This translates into CASREPGLAGGEQFF.

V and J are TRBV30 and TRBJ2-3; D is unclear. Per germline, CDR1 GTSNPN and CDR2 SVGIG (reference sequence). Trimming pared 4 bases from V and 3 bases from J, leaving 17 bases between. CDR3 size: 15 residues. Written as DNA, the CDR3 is TGTGCCTGGAAGTCCCAGCGCCTGGTAACAGATACGCAGTATTTT. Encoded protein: CAWKSQRLVTDTQYF.

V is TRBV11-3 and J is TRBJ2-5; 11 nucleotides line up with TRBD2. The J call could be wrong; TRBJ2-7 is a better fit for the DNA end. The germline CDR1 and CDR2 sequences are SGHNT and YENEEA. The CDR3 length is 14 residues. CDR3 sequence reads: CASSLTSGNYEQYF. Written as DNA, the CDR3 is TGTGCCAGCAGCTTGACTAGCGGGAATTACGAGCAGTACTTC.

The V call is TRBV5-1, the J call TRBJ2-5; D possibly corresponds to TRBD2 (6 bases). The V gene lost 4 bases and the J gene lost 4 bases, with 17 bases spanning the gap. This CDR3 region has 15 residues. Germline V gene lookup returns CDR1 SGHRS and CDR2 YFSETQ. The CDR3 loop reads CASSPYAGRGETQYF. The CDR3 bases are TGCGCCAGCAGCCCTTACGCGGGAAGAGGAGAGACCCAGTACTTC.

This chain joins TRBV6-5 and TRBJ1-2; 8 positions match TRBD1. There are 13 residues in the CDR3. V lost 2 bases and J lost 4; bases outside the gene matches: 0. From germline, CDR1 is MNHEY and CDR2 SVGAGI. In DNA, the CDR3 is TGTGCCAGCAGTTACACAGGGGGCTATGGCTACACCTTC. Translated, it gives CASSYTGGYGYTF.

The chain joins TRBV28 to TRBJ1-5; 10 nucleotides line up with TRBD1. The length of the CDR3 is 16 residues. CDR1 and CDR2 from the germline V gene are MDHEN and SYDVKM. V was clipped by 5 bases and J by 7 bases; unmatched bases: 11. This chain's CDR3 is CASSDPGQGLNQPQHF. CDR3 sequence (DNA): TGTGCCAGCAGTGATCCGGGACAGGGGTTGAACCAGCCCCAGCATTTT.

In nucleotides, the CDR3 is TGTGCCAGCAGCTTAGCCCGGGGGAATGAGCAGTTCTTC. Amino acids: CASSLARGNEQFF. This chain connects TRBV7-2 to TRBJ2-1; TRBD2 might be the D (6 bases). CDR3 length equals 13 residues. Germline CDR1 and CDR2: SGHTA and FQGNSA. V gave up 0 bases and J gave up 7 bases, with 7 bases separating them. The full variable domain, with the rest looked up from reference TRBV7-2 and TRBJ2-1, is GAGVSQSPSNKVTEKGKDVELRCDPISGHTALYWYRQSLGQGLEFLIYFQGNSAPDKSGLPSDRFSAERTGGSVSTLTIQRTQQEDSAVYLCASSLARGNEQFFGPGTRLTVL.

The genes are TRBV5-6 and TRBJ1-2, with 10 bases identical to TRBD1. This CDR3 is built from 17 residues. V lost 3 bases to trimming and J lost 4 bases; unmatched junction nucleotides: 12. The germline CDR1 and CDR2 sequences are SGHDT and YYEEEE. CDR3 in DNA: TGTGCCAGCAGCTCCTTTACCGGGACAGGGGTCCTCTATGGCTACACCTTC. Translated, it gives CASSSFTGTGVLYGYTF.

For the CDR3, the DNA is TGTGCCAGCAGCTCACACCCCGATTCACCCCTCCACTTT. It translates to CASSSHPDSPLHF. The chain combines TRBV7-6 with TRBJ1-6; no clear D. V gave up 4 bases and J gave up 8 bases, with 9 bases separating them. The germline V gene has CDR1 SGHVS and CDR2 FNYEAQ. The CDR3 contains 13 residues.

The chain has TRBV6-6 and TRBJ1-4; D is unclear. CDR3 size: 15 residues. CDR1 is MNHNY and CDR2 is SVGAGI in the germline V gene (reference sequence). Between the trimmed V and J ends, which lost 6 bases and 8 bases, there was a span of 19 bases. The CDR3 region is CASSSAEGPGEKLFF. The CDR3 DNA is TGTGCCAGCAGCTCTGCAGAGGGCCCGGGCGAAAAACTGTTTTTT.

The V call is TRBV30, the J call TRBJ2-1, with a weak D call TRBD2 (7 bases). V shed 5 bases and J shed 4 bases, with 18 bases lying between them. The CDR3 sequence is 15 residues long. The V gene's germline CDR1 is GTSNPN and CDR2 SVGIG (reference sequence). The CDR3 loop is CAWDIEGGGYNEQFF. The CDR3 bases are TGTGCCTGGGACATTGAGGGGGGAGGGTACAATGAGCAGTTCTTC. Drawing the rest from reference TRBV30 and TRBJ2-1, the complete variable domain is SQTIHQWPATLVQPVGSPLSLECTVEGTSNPNLYWYRQAAGRGLQLLFYSVGIGQISSEVPQNLSASRPQDRQFILSSKKLLLSDSGFYLCAWDIEGGGYNEQFFGPGTRLTVL.

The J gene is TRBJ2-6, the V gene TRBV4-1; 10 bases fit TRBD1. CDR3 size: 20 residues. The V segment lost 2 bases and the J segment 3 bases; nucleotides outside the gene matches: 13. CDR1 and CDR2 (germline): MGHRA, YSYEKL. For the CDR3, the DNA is TGCGCCAGCAGCCAACTCCTGGGACAGGGGTGGAATAGTGGGGCCAACGTCCTGACTTTC. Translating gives CASSQLLGQGWNSGANVLTF.

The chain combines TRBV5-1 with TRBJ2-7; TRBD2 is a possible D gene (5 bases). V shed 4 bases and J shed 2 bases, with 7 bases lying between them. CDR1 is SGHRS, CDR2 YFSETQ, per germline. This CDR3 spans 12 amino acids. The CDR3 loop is CASSAGAYEQYF. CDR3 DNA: TGCGCCAGCAGCGCCGGGGCCTACGAGCAGTACTTC.

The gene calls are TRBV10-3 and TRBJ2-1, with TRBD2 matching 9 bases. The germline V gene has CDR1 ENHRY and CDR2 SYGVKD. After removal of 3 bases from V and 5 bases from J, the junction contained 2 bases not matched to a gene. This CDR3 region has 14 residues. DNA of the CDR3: TGTGCCATCAGTGATTTAGCGGGGGACAATGAGCAGTTCTTC. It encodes CAISDLAGDNEQFF.

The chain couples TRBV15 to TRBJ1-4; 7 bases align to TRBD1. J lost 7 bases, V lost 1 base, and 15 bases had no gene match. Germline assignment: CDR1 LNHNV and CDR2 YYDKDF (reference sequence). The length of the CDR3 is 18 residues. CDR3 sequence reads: CATSRGLTGSIVSEKLFF. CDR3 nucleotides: TGTGCCACCAGCAGAGGCCTGACAGGGTCAATCGTCAGTGAAAAACTGTTTTTT.

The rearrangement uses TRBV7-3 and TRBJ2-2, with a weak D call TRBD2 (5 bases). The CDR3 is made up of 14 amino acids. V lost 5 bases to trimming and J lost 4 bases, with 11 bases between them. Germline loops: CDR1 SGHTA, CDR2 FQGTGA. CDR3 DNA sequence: TGTGCCAGCAGCATGAGTCGGGGCACCGGGGAGCTGTTTTTT. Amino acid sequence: CASSMSRGTGELFF.

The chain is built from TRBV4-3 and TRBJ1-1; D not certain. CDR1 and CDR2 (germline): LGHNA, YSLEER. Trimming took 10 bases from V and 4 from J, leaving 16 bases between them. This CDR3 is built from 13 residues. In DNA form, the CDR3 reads TGCGCCACTGCCACAACGATTTTCACTGAAGCTTTCTTT. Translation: CATATTIFTEAFF.

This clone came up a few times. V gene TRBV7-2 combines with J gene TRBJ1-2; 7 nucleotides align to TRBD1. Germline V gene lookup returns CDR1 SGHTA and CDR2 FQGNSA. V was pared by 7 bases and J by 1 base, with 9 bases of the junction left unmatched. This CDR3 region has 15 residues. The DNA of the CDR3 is TGTGCCAGCACTCTAGGGACAGAAAATAACTATGGCTACACCTTC. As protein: CASTLGTENNYGYTF.

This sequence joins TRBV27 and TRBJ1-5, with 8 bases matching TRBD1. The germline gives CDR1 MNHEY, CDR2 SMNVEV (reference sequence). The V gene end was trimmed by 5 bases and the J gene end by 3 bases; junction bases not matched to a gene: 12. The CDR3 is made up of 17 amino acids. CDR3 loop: CASSKGAGQGPNQPQHF. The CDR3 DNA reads TGTGCCAGCAGTAAAGGAGCAGGACAGGGTCCCAATCAGCCCCAGCATTTT.

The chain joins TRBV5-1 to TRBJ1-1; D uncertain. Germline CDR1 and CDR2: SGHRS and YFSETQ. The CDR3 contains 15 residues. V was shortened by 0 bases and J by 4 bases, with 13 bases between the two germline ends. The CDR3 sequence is CASSLGAALGTEAFF. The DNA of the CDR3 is TGCGCCAGCAGCTTGGGGGCAGCCTTAGGCACTGAAGCTTTCTTT.

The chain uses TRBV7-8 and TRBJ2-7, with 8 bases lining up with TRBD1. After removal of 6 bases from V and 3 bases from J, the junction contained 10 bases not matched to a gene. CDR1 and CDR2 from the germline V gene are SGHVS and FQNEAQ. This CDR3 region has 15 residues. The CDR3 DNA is TGTGCCAGCAGTAGTAGGCAGGGGGCGATCTACGAGCAGTACTTC. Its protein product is CASSSRQGAIYEQYF.

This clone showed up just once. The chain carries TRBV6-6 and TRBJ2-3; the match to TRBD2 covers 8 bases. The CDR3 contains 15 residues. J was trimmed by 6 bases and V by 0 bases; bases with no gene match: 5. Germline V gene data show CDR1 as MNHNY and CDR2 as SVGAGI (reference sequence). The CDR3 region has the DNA TGTGCCAGCAGTTACTCCGGGACTAGTCGGGATACGCAGTATTTT. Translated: CASSYSGTSRDTQYF.